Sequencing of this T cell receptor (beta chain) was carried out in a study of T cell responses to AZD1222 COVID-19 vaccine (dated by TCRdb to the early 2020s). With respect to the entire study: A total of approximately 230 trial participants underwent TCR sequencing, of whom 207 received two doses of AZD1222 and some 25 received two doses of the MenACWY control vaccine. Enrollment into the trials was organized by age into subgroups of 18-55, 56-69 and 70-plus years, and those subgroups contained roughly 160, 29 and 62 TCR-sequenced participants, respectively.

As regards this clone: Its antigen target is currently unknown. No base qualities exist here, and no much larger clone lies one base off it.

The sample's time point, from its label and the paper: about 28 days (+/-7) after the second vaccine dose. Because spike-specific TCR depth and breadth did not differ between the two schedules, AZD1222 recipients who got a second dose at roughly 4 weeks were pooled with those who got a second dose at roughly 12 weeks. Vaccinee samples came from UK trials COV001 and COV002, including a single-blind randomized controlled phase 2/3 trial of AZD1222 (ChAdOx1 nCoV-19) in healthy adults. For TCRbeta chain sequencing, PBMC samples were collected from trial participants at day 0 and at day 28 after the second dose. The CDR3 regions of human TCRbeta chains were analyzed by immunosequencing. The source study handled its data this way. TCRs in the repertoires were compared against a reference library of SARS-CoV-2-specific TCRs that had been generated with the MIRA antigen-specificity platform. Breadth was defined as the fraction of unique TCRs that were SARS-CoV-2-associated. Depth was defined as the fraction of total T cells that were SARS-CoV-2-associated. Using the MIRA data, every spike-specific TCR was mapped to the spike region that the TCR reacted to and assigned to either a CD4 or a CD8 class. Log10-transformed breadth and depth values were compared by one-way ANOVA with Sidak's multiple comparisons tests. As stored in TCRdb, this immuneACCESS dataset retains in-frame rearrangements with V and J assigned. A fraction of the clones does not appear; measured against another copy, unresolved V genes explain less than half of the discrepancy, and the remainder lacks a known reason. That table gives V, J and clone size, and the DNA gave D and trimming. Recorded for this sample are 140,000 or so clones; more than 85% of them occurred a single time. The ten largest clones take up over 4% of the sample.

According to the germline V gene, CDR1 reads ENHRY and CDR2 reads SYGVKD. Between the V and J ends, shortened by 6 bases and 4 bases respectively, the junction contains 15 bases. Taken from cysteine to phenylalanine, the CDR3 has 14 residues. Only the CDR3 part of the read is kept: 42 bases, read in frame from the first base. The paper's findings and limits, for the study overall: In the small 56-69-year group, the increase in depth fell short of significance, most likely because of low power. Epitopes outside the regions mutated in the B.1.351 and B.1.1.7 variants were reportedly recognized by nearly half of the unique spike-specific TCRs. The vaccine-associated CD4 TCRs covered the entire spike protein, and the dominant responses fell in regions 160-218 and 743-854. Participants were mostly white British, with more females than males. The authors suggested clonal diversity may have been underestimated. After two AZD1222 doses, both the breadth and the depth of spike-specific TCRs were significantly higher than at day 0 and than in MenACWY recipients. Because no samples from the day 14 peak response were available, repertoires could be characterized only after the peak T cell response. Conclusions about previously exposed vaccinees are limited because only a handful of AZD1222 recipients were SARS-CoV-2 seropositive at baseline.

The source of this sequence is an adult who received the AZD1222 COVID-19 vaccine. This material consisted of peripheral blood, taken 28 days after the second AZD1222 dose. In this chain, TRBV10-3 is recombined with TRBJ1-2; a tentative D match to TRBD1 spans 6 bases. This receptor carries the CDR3 CAISPGHLPYGYTF. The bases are TGTGCCATCAGCCCGGGACATCTACCCTATGGCTACACCTTC.